Listed here are 8 T cell receptor beta chains from one sample, sequenced in a study of blood T cell repertoires in COVID-19. Clones were read by immunoSEQ multiplex PCR, and TCRdb kept only the in-frame ones, dropping some. The profile shows more than 55,000 clones, roughly 80% of them singletons. What was sequenced was peripheral blood. The receptors come from an older woman with acute or convalescent COVID-19.

This chain uses TRBV18 with TRBJ2-3, with a possible D match to TRBD2 (5 bases). CDR1 KGHSH and CDR2 LQKENI come from the germline V gene. The CDR3 is made up of 15 amino acids. Trimming took 0 bases from V and 2 from J, leaving 9 bases between them. CDR3 coding DNA: TGTGCCAGCTCACCACCTGGACTGATCACAGATACGCAGTATTTT. It codes for CASSPPGLITDTQYF.

This sequence joins TRBV9 and TRBJ1-6; a weak D match, TRBD1 (6 bases). In germline, CDR1 is SGDLS, CDR2 YYNGEE. The CDR3 contains 16 residues. The germline V and J ends were trimmed by 3 bases and 2 bases, with 12 bases remaining between them. The CDR3 protein is CASSAQGAAYNSPLHF. CDR3 DNA sequence: TGTGCCAGCAGCGCACAGGGTGCTGCCTATAATTCACCCCTCCACTTT.

The CDR3 region has the DNA TGTGCCTGGAGCACAGGGGAAAACTATGGCTACACCTTC. It codes for CAWSTGENYGYTF. V gene TRBV30 combines with J gene TRBJ1-2, with 7 bases fitting TRBD1. Germline loops: CDR1 GTSNPN, CDR2 SVGIG (reference sequence). Unmatched junction bases numbered 3, after V lost 3 bases and J lost 2 bases. The CDR3 consists of 13 residues.

This chain links TRBV5-1 with TRBJ2-2, with D perhaps TRBD2 (6 bases). The CDR3 has 16 residues. V was clipped by 2 bases and J by 0 bases, with 11 bases between them. Germline V lookup: CDR1 SGHRS, CDR2 YFSETQ. The CDR3 here is CASSFSAGTNTGELFF. DNA of the CDR3: TGCGCCAGCAGCTTTAGCGCGGGAACGAACACCGGGGAGCTGTTTTTT.

This sequence joins TRBV7-2 and TRBJ2-2; D possibly corresponds to TRBD1 (5 bases). CDR3 length equals 14 residues. The germline CDR1 and CDR2 sequences are SGHTA and FQGNSA. V was cut by 5 bases and J by 0 bases, with 7 bases left in between. Here the CDR3 DNA reads TGTGCCAGCAGCCCAGGGACGAACACCGGGGAGCTGTTTTTT. It specifies CASSPGTNTGELFF.

CDR3 region: CATTGRGRKGYGYTF. For the CDR3, the DNA is TGTGCCACTACTGGGAGGGGGAGGAAGGGGTATGGCTACACCTTC. The V call is TRBV6-5, the J call TRBJ1-2, with D maybe TRBD1 (6 bases). Trimming took 10 bases from V and 5 from J, leaving 23 bases between them. This CDR3 contains 15 residues. From germline, CDR1 is MNHEY and CDR2 SVGAGI.

CDR3: CASSIFREREKLFF. The CDR3, as DNA: TGTGCCAGTAGTATATTCCGGGAGCGAGAAAAACTGTTTTTT. The V gene is TRBV19, the J gene TRBJ1-4; D not certain. The CDR3 length is 14 residues. Germline assignment: CDR1 LNHDA and CDR2 SQIVND (reference sequence). V lost 2 bases, J lost 8 bases, and 12 bases lay in between.

The chain employs TRBV14 and TRBJ1-1, with TRBD1 matching over 9 bases. The CDR3 has 15 amino acids. V shed 5 bases and J 4 bases; nucleotides not matched to a gene: 8. The germline CDR1 and CDR2 sequences are SGHDN and FVKESK. The CDR3 region is CASSYIDRGSTEAFF. In nucleotides, the CDR3 is TGTGCCAGCAGCTATATCGACAGGGGGTCCACTGAAGCTTTCTTT.